The next 21 T cell receptor beta chains were all read from a single sample in a study of CD4 T cells in relation to SARS-CoV-2 and coronaviruses. Their cognate antigens are unknown. Assay used: immunoSEQ multiplex PCR; TCRdb lists only in-frame clones, some missing. This table holds about 22,000 clones, over 65% found once. Before the COVID-19 pandemic, during about 2011-2019, CD4+ T cells were taken from unexposed donors. The cells were cultured for under twelve days before CD4+ T cells were isolated. Sequenced: CD4+ T cells from PBMCs, cultured in vitro. The receptor source for this set is a human donor in good health.

The V and J genes are TRBV4-3 and TRBJ2-7, with 10 nucleotides matching TRBD1. CDR3 length: 17 amino acids. V gave up 4 bases and J gave up 3 bases; unmatched junction bases: 12. CDR1 and CDR2 (germline): LGHNA, YSLEER. The CDR3 is CASSPAGAGTGVYEQYF. CDR3 in DNA: TGCGCCAGCAGCCCTGCGGGGGCAGGGACAGGGGTCTACGAGCAGTACTTC.

V gene TRBV18 combines with J gene TRBJ2-1; TRBD1 aligns across 7 bases. Germline lookup yields CDR1 KGHSH and CDR2 LQKENI. The CDR3 has 14 residues. Trimming took 4 bases from V and 6 from J; bases not matched to a gene: 6. Written as DNA, the CDR3 is TGTGCCAGCTCACACGGACAGGACGGCAATGAGCAGTTCTTC. Its translation: CASSHGQDGNEQFF.

The gene calls are TRBV7-2 and TRBJ2-7; weak D call: TRBD2 (6 bases). The CDR3 is made up of 17 amino acids. Trimming took 0 bases from V and 0 from J, leaving 15 bases between them. CDR1 and CDR2 from the germline V gene are SGHTA and FQGNSA. The DNA of the CDR3 is TGTGCCAGCAGCTTAGCGTCGACTAGTGATAGCTCCTACGAGCAGTACTTC. It encodes CASSLASTSDSSYEQYF.

This chain connects TRBV18 to TRBJ2-5; D gene unclear. This CDR3 comprises 13 residues. Deletions cut 6 bases from V and 0 bases from J, with 8 bases between. Germline CDR1 is KGHSH and CDR2 is LQKENI. For the CDR3, the DNA is TGTGCCAGCTCGGTAGGGAACCAAGAGACCCAGTACTTC. Translating gives CASSVGNQETQYF.

V usage is TRBV25-1 and J usage is TRBJ2-1, with TRBD2 identical over 8 bases. This CDR3 has 16 amino acids. The germline gives CDR1 MGHDK, CDR2 SYGVNS. Losses at the gene ends were 1 base for V and 4 bases for J; bases not matched to a gene: 6. CDR3 in DNA: TGTGCCAGCAGTGAATTGGACCAGCGGGGGTACAATGAGCAGTTCTTC. This translates into CASSELDQRGYNEQFF.

As regards this clone: Its ends do not fully match the called genes, so a read error is possible. The chain joins TRBV29-1 to TRBJ1-2, with D unresolved. CDR1 is SQVTM and CDR2 is ANQGSEA in the germline V gene. The CDR3 has 15 residues. CDR3 nucleotide sequence: TGCAGCGCTGAAGGCTTGGGTAACCGGAGATATGGCTACACCTTC. This codes for CSAEGLGNRRYGYTF. The full variable domain, in which reference TRBV29-1 and TRBJ1-2 provide the parts outside the CDR3, is SAVISQKPSRDICQRGTSLTIQCQVDSQVTMMFWYRQQPGQSLTLIATANQGSEATYESGFVIDKFPISRPNLTFSTLTVSNMSPEDSSIYLCSAEGLGNRRYGYTFGSGTRLTVV.

This chain links TRBV4-2 with TRBJ2-1; D is perhaps TRBD2 (6 bases). The CDR3 is made up of 15 amino acids. Trimming removed 1 base at V and 3 bases at J, with 10 bases between. Germline CDR1 LGHNA, CDR2 YNFKEQ. Here the CDR3 reads CASSQGRGGYNEQFF. The CDR3 DNA sequence: TGTGCCAGCAGCCAAGGCCGGGGAGGCTACAATGAGCAGTTCTTC.

This clone was counted a few times. This chain uses TRBV12-3 or TRBV12-4 with TRBJ1-2; a possible D gene is TRBD1 (5 bases). V dropped 6 bases and J dropped 8 bases, with 13 bases sitting between them. CDR3 size: 12 residues. In DNA form, the CDR3 reads TGTGCCAGCAGGGCGGGGGTTGGCGGCTACACCTTC. This gives the protein CASRAGVGGYTF.

The chain carries TRBV5-1 and TRBJ2-1; 8 bases map to TRBD2. The CDR3 extends over 16 amino acids. V trimming: 5 bases; J trimming: 0 bases; junction bases outside the gene matches: 7. Germline V gene data show CDR1 as SGHRS and CDR2 as YFSETQ. The CDR3 region has the DNA TGCGCCAGCAGAGAGGTAGCGGGGAGCTCCTACAATGAGCAGTTCTTC. As protein: CASREVAGSSYNEQFF. The whole variable domain, filled in from reference TRBV5-1 and TRBJ2-1, reads KAGVTQTPRYLIKTRGQQVTLSCSPISGHRSVSWYQQTPGQGLQFLFEYFSETQRNKGNFPGRFSGRQFSNSRSEMNVSTLELGDSALYLCASREVAGSSYNEQFFGPGTRLTVL.

V gene TRBV4-3 combines with J gene TRBJ2-2, with D perhaps matching TRBD1 (6 bases). Germline V gene sequence: CDR1 LGHNA, CDR2 YSLEER. The CDR3 loop spans 13 amino acids. The V gene lost 4 bases and the J gene lost 5 bases, with 8 bases spanning the gap. The CDR3 DNA reads TGCGCCAGCAGCCGAACAGGGACCGGGGAGCTGTTTTTT. This encodes CASSRTGTGELFF.

V usage is TRBV4-2 and J usage is TRBJ2-2; no clear D gene. The V gene lost 1 base and the J gene lost 3 bases, with 12 bases spanning the gap. Germline loops: CDR1 LGHNA, CDR2 YNFKEQ. This CDR3 has 16 amino acids. As DNA, the CDR3 is TGTGCCAGCAGCCAAGTAGCCACAACCTACACCGGGGAGCTGTTTTTT. Protein sequence: CASSQVATTYTGELFF.

This clone was recorded once. CDR3 loop: CASRTGGAKNIQYF. CDR3 nucleotides: TGTGCCAGCAGGACAGGGGGGGCCAAAAACATTCAGTACTTC. The chain uses TRBV19 and TRBJ2-4; TRBD1 matches at 10 bases. With 9 bases clipped from V and 1 base from J, the junction kept 3 bases outside the gene matches. The CDR3 has 14 amino acids. Germline V lookup: CDR1 LNHDA, CDR2 SQIVND (reference sequence). The variable domain in full, completed from reference TRBV19 and TRBJ2-4, reads DGGITQSPKYLFRKEGQNVTLSCEQNLNHDAMYWYRQDPGQGLRLIYYSQIVNDFQKGDIAEGYSVSREKKESFPLTVTSAQKNPTAFYLCASRTGGAKNIQYFGAGTRLSVL.

This clone was detected a few times. This chain connects TRBV5-1 to TRBJ2-3, with D possibly matching TRBD1 (5 bases). Deletions cut 4 bases from V and 4 bases from J, with 19 bases between. The CDR3 is 16 amino acids. The germline V gene has CDR1 SGHRS and CDR2 YFSETQ. The CDR3 is CASSLGARVEADTQYF. In nucleotides, the CDR3 is TGCGCCAGCAGCCTAGGGGCCAGGGTTGAGGCAGATACGCAGTATTTT.

The rearrangement links TRBV3-1 (or the pseudogene TRBV3-2) to TRBJ1-5; 7 nucleotides match TRBD1. The germline V gene has CDR1 LGHDT and CDR2 YNNKEL (reference sequence). The CDR3 spans 17 residues. V dropped 3 bases and J dropped 0; count of bases not matched to a gene: 8. The CDR3 is CASSQAPTGYSNQPQHF. CDR3 bases: TGTGCCAGCAGCCAGGCCCCGACAGGGTATAGCAATCAGCCCCAGCATTTT.

This clone showed up just once. The chain uses TRBV30 and TRBJ2-7; weak D call: TRBD1 (5 bases). In germline, CDR1 is GTSNPN, CDR2 SVGIG (reference sequence). There are 15 residues in the CDR3. Trimming took 5 bases from V and 3 from J, leaving 20 bases between them. CDR3 nucleotide sequence: TGTGCCTGGTCTAGGGGCTCTGGAATAGTCTACGAGCAGTACTTC. This codes for CAWSRGSGIVYEQYF.

CDR3 sequence: CASSSSYLGGGRGPLHF. CDR3 coding DNA: TGTGCCAGCAGCAGTTCTTATTTGGGGGGGGGAAGAGGACCCCTCCACTTT. The rearrangement uses TRBV7-9 and TRBJ1-6, with D possibly TRBD1 on 5 matching bases. The CDR3 spans 17 residues. Germline V gene lookup returns CDR1 SEHNR and CDR2 FQNEAQ (reference sequence). Trimming cost V 5 bases and J 12 bases, with 26 bases left between them.

The rearrangement joins TRBV7-3 to TRBJ1-1; D possibly corresponds to TRBD1 (5 bases). V gave up 4 bases and J gave up 11 bases, with 17 bases separating them. Per the germline V gene, CDR1 is SGHTA and CDR2 is FQGTGA. The CDR3 loop spans 13 amino acids. The CDR3 DNA reads as TGTGCCAGCAGCTCCAACTCCCGAGGGGTGGCTTTCTTT. Its translation: CASSSNSRGVAFF.

The genes are TRBV7-9 and TRBJ2-7; possible D gene TRBD2, 5 bases. Germline assignment: CDR1 SEHNR and CDR2 FQNEAQ (reference sequence). Between the trimmed V and J ends, which lost 1 base and 7 bases, there was a span of 11 bases. The CDR3 consists of 13 residues. The CDR3, as DNA: TGTGCCAGCAGCTTAGTAAGTCGAGGGGAGCAGTACTTC. Residues: CASSLVSRGEQYF.

The V and J genes are TRBV6-5 and TRBJ2-1; TRBD2 matches 9 bases. The CDR3 has 16 residues. The germline V gene has CDR1 MNHEY and CDR2 SVGAGI. J gave up 0 bases and V 2 bases, and 2 bases lay outside the gene matches. In DNA, the CDR3 is TGTGCCAGCAGTTACCGGACTAGCGCCTCCTACAATGAGCAGTTCTTC. Its translation is CASSYRTSASYNEQFF.

The chain combines TRBV2 with TRBJ2-3; tentative D call: TRBD2 (6 bases). Trimming removed 6 bases from V and 0 bases from J, with 10 bases in between. CDR1 is SNHLY and CDR2 is FYNNEI in the germline V gene. The CDR3 loop spans 14 amino acids. The CDR3 DNA follows: TGTGCCAGCAGAGGAGGGTCCAGCACAGATACGCAGTATTTT. This gives the protein CASRGGSSTDTQYF.

V and J are TRBV27 and TRBJ1-5; D is perhaps TRBD1 (6 bases). Trimming pared 4 bases from V and 5 bases from J, leaving 12 bases between. Germline-derived CDR1 and CDR2 are MNHEY and SMNVEV (reference sequence). CDR3 length equals 14 residues. CDR3 residues: CASSSRGRYQPQHF. CDR3 DNA: TGTGCCAGCAGTTCCCGGGGGCGTTATCAGCCCCAGCATTTT.